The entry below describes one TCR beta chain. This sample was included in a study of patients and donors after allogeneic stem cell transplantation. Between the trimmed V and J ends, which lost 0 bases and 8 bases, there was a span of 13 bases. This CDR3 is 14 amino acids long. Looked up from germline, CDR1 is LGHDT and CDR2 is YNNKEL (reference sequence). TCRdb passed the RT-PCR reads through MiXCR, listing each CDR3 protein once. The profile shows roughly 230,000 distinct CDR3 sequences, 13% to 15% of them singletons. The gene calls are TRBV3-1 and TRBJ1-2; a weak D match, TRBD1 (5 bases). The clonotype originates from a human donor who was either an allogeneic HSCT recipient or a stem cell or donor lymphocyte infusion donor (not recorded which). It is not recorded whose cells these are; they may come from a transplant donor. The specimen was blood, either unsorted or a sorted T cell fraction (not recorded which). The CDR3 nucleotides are TGTGCCAGCAGCCAAGATTACGCAGGGAGGGGCTACACCTTC. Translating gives CASSQDYAGRGYTF.